Listed below are T cell receptor beta chains from one sample, sequenced in a study of response to subunit inactivated influenza vaccine. TCRdb itself ran the RT-PCR reads through MiXCR, one entry per CDR3 protein. This repertoire shows roughly 780,000 distinct CDR3 sequences, approximately 17% found once; its top ten account for roughly 10%. Sample: PBMCs from blood, taken less than 6 days after vaccination. These receptors all come from a man aged 45 to 65 who received an inactivated influenza vaccine. CDR3s include the opening cysteine and the closing phenylalanine or tryptophan. Fields, in order: V gene, D gene, J gene, clone size, CDR3 protein, CDR3 DNA. The D gene is left open where the match is weak. Not every row has a clone size; where given, it reads once, few, many or a size class.

TRBV20-1	NA	TRBJ1-4	NA	CSARSRVGEKLFF	TGCAGTGCTAGGTCCAGGGTAGGGGAAAAACTGTTTTTT
TRBV5-1	NA	TRBJ2-3	NA	CASSFWGGHTDTQYF	TGCGCCAGCAGCTTCTGGGGGGGACACACAGATACGCAGTATTTT
TRBV5-1	NA	TRBJ2-2	few	CASSLSGDNTGELFF	TGCGCCAGCAGCTTGTCTGGTGACAACACCGGGGAGCTGTTTTTT
TRBV6-1	NA	TRBJ1-1	few	CASSVDRRMNTEAFF	TGTGCCAGCAGTGTCGACAGGCGTATGAACACTGAAGCTTTCTTT
TRBV5-1	TRBD1	TRBJ2-1	few	CASSDRDRGSDEQFF	TGCGCCAGCAGCGACCGGGACAGGGGGTCCGATGAGCAGTTCTTC
TRBV4-2	TRBD1	TRBJ1-2	many	CASSQDGTGASYGYTF	TGTGCCAGCAGCCAAGATGGGACAGGGGCGAGCTATGGCTACACCTTC
TRBV6-1	TRBD1	TRBJ2-2	NA	CASRRGRGRTGELFF	TGTGCCAGCAGGAGGGGCAGGGGGCGCACCGGGGAGCTGTTTTTT
TRBV12-3/TRBV12-4	TRBD1	TRBJ1-4	NA	CASGTGGTEKLFF	TGTGCCAGCGGGACAGGAGGGACTGAAAAACTGTTTTTT
TRBV6-5	NA	TRBJ2-2	few	CASSYSAGGELFF	TGTGCCAGCAGTTACTCGGCAGGCGGGGAGCTGTTTTTT
TRBV27	NA	TRBJ1-5	NA	CASSSGLHSNQPQHF	TGTGCCAGCAGCTCCGGACTTCATAGCAATCAGCCCCAGCATTTT
TRBV3-1	TRBD1	TRBJ1-4	few	CASSTAGTANEKLFF	TGTGCCAGCAGCACCGCCGGGACAGCTAATGAAAAACTGTTTTTT
TRBV4-2	NA	TRBJ2-7	many	CASSQGGNSYEQYF	TGTGCCAGCAGCCAGGGCGGGAACTCCTACGAGCAGTACTTC
TRBV28	TRBD2	TRBJ2-1	NA	CASSRSGGSSYNEQFF	TGTGCCAGCAGCCGAAGCGGGGGGAGCTCCTACAATGAGCAGTTCTTC
TRBV6-2/TRBV6-3	NA	TRBJ2-7	NA	CASSLGLHLSYEQYF	TGTGCCAGCAGTCTGGGACTCCACCTCTCCTACGAGCAGTACTTC
TRBV7-8	NA	TRBJ2-1	NA	CASSQPSYNEQFF	TGTGCCAGCAGCCAGCCCTCCTACAATGAGCAGTTCTTC
TRBV6-5	NA	TRBJ2-5	few	CASSFRTADQETQYF	TGTGCCAGCAGTTTTAGGACAGCCGACCAAGAGACCCAGTACTTC
TRBV11-3	NA	TRBJ2-1	NA	CASSLDVVSEQFF	TGTGCCAGCAGCTTAGATGTCGTCTCTGAGCAGTTCTTC
TRBV10-3	TRBD2	TRBJ2-7	NA	CAISVLAGGSYEQYF	TGTGCCATCAGTGTCCTGGCGGGGGGTTCCTACGAGCAGTACTTC
TRBV20-1	NA	TRBJ2-7	NA	CSVLREARSYEQYF	TGCAGTGTCCTACGCGAAGCCAGGTCCTACGAGCAGTACTTC
TRBV5-1	NA	TRBJ2-7	NA	CASSPEGSGSTNYEQYF	TGCGCCAGCAGCCCCGAAGGCTCCGGTAGCACCAACTACGAGCAGTACTTC
TRBV5-1	NA	TRBJ1-2	NA	CASSSPAGYTF	TGCGCCAGCAGCTCGCCCGCGGGCTACACCTTC
TRBV20-1	NA	TRBJ2-1	few	CSARDWLARDEQFF	TGCAGTGCTAGAGATTGGCTAGCTAGGGATGAGCAGTTCTTC
TRBV4-2	NA	TRBJ2-3	few	CASSQDHDGITQYF	TGTGCCAGCAGCCAAGATCACGACGGAATTACGCAGTATTTT
TRBV5-1	NA	TRBJ2-5	NA	CACTGTARKETQYF	TGCGCCTGTACCGGGACGGCACGAAAAGAGACCCAGTACTTC
TRBV28	NA	TRBJ2-7	few	CASSLELVRGNEQYF	TGTGCCAGCAGCCTTGAGTTGGTGCGGGGAAACGAGCAGTACTTC
TRBV5-1	TRBD2	TRBJ2-2	NA	CASSLSRASGTGELFF	TGCGCCAGCAGCTTGTCTCGGGCTAGCGGGACCGGGGAGCTGTTTTTT
TRBV4-2	TRBD2	TRBJ2-7	many	CASSPIAGGTYEQYF	TGTGCCAGCAGCCCAATAGCGGGAGGGACCTACGAGCAGTACTTC
TRBV29-1	NA	TRBJ2-3	many	CSVQDRGPRTDTQYF	TGCAGCGTTCAAGATCGAGGACCCCGCACAGATACGCAGTATTTT
TRBV5-1	NA	TRBJ2-7	few	CASSLDRVPYEQYF	TGCGCCAGCAGCTTGGACAGGGTCCCCTACGAGCAGTACTTC
TRBV10-3	NA	TRBJ1-2	NA	CAIRGAEQWGGYTF	TGTGCCATCAGGGGGGCAGAACAGTGGGGTGGCTACACCTTC
TRBV18	TRBD1	TRBJ1-2	NA	CASSPSRDRGYGYTF	TGTGCCAGCTCACCATCCCGGGACAGGGGATATGGCTACACCTTC
TRBV5-5	NA	TRBJ1-6	NA	CASSLEEIYNSPLHF	TGTGCCAGCAGCTTGGAGGAAATTTATAATTCACCCCTCCACTTT
TRBV20-1	NA	TRBJ2-1	few	CSARDLREATYNEQFF	TGCAGTGCTAGAGATTTAAGGGAGGCCACATACAATGAGCAGTTCTTC
TRBV12-3/TRBV12-4	NA	TRBJ2-2	few	CASSRRGELFF	TGTGCCAGCAGTCGGCGGGGGGAGCTGTTTTTT
TRBV23-1	NA	TRBJ2-2	NA	CASSQIPPTGSAGTGELFF	TGCGCCAGCAGTCAAATCCCACCCACCGGGTCCGCCGGTACCGGGGAGCTGTTTTTT
TRBV10-3	NA	TRBJ2-7	NA	CAIKQGYEQYF	TGTGCCATCAAGCAGGGCTACGAGCAGTACTTC
TRBV5-1	TRBD1	TRBJ1-4	NA	CASSFGTGPRGEKLFF	TGCGCCAGCAGCTTCGGGACAGGCCCTAGGGGCGAAAAACTGTTTTTT
TRBV11-2	NA	TRBJ1-1	NA	CASSFGPAGAFF	TGTGCCAGCAGCTTTGGGCCCGCGGGCGCTTTCTTT
TRBV20-1	NA	TRBJ2-4	few	CSASRDAKNIQYF	TGCAGTGCTAGCCGGGACGCCAAAAACATTCAGTACTTC
TRBV14	TRBD1	TRBJ2-5	NA	CASSQDSLRDRRQTQYF	TGTGCCAGCAGCCAAGATAGTCTCCGGGACAGGAGGCAGACCCAGTACTTC
TRBV6-2/TRBV6-3	TRBD1	TRBJ2-7	NA	CATEDREYYEQYF	TGTGCCACCGAGGACAGGGAATATTACGAGCAGTACTTC
TRBV28	NA	TRBJ2-1	NA	CASQGTPINEQFF	TGTGCCAGCCAAGGGACCCCCATCAATGAGCAGTTCTTC
TRBV6-5	NA	TRBJ2-2	many	CASSYWGADPGELFF	TGTGCCAGCAGTTACTGGGGGGCGGATCCCGGGGAGCTGTTTTTT
TRBV4-2	TRBD2	TRBJ2-7	NA	CASSQEERGPYEQYF	TGTGCCAGCAGCCAAGAAGAGCGGGGACCCTACGAGCAGTACTTC
TRBV12-3/TRBV12-4	NA	TRBJ1-5	NA	CASSLAPRSGQPQHF	TGTGCCAGCAGTTTAGCGCCTAGGTCGGGTCAGCCCCAGCATTTT
TRBV5-1	NA	TRBJ1-3	few	CASSINTGSYNTIYF	TGCGCCAGCAGCATCAACACAGGGTCTTATAACACCATATATTTT
TRBV7-2	TRBD2	TRBJ2-7	NA	CASSLVFGLAGLEQYF	TGTGCCAGCAGCTTAGTTTTCGGGCTAGCGGGGCTCGAGCAGTACTTC
TRBV11-1	NA	TRBJ2-3	few	CASSQGRKGLSTDTQYF	TGTGCCAGCAGCCAAGGGCGGAAGGGACTTAGCACAGATACGCAGTATTTT